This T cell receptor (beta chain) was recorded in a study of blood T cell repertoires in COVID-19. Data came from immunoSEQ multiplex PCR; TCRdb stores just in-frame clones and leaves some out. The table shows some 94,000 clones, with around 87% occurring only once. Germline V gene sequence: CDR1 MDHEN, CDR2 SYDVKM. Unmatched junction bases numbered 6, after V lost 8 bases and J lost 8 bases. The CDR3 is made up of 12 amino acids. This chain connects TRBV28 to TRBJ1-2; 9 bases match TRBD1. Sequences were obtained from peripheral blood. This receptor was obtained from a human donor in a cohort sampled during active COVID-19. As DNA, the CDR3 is TGTGCCAGCCTACAGGGGGCGGGGGGCTACACCTTC. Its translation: CASLQGAGGYTF.